Listed here are 30 T cell receptor beta chains from one sample, sequenced in a study of shared clonotypes between healthy human individuals. Terminally differentiated effector memory CD45RA+ cells were left out of the naive CD8 fraction, which was CD45RO-negative and positively selected for CCR7. Using immunoSEQ multiplex PCR, the repertoire was profiled, and TCRdb retains in-frame clones only, with some absent. The sample consists of fewer than 1 million clones, about 96% of them appearing once. Material for sequencing was naive CD8+ T cells sorted from blood. These receptors were taken from a man aged 25 to 40 in good health.

The rearrangement links TRBV7-9 to TRBJ1-3; D not resolved. The CDR3 is made up of 16 amino acids. Trimming cost V 1 base and J 5 bases, with 15 bases left between them. Germline CDR1 and CDR2: SEHNR and FQNEAQ (reference sequence). The CDR3 coding sequence is TGTGCCAGCAGCTTAGTTGTCCGATCTCTCCGAAACACCATATATTTT. Residues: CASSLVVRSLRNTIYF. Full variable domain (rest looked up from reference TRBV7-9 and TRBJ1-3): DTGVSQNPRHKITKRGQNVTFRCDPISEHNRLYWYRQTLGQGPEFLTYFQNEAQLEKSRLLSDRFSAERPKGSFSTLEIQRTEQGDSAMYLCASSLVVRSLRNTIYFGEGSWLTVV.

Comments on this clone: Other DNA sequences of this sample code for an identical CDR3. V usage is TRBV5-1 and J usage is TRBJ2-1, with a tentative D call TRBD2 (5 bases). The CDR3 spans 15 residues. The germline CDR1 and CDR2 sequences are SGHRS and YFSETQ. Trimming stripped 4 bases from V and 0 bases from J, with 11 bases between. The CDR3 loop is CASSLGESSYNEQFF. CDR3 in DNA: TGCGCCAGCAGCCTCGGGGAAAGCTCCTACAATGAGCAGTTCTTC.

The V gene is TRBV27, the J gene TRBJ2-2, with no clear D. CDR1 and CDR2 from the germline V gene are MNHEY and SMNVEV (reference sequence). V shed 0 bases and J shed 1 base, with 6 bases lying between them. The CDR3 runs to 15 residues. CDR3 region: CASSLSRRNTGELFF. The CDR3, as DNA: TGTGCCAGCAGTTTATCTCGTAGGAACACCGGGGAGCTGTTTTTT.

Of note for this clone: This specimen includes other DNA sequences encoding the same CDR3. This chain connects TRBV29-1 to TRBJ1-2; D is unclear. V was shortened by 1 base and J by 5 bases, with 5 bases between the two germline ends. CDR1 is SQVTM and CDR2 is ANQGSEA in the germline V gene. The CDR3 consists of 11 residues. The CDR3 loop reads CSVEGRYGYTF. The DNA for the CDR3 is TGCAGCGTTGAAGGACGATATGGCTACACCTTC.

The chain combines TRBV7-9 with TRBJ1-5, with D hard to call. CDR1 is SEHNR, CDR2 FQNEAQ, per germline (reference sequence). Trimming pared 0 bases from V and 0 bases from J, leaving 12 bases between. The CDR3 is 17 amino acids. DNA of the CDR3: TGTGCCAGCAGCTTAGCAAAGGGTCCCTATAGCAATCAGCCCCAGCATTTT. Residues: CASSLAKGPYSNQPQHF.

The gene calls are TRBV5-4 and TRBJ1-3, with 7 bases lining up with TRBD1. The V gene's germline CDR1 is SGHNT and CDR2 YYREEE (reference sequence). The V gene end was trimmed by 4 bases and the J gene end by 3 bases; junction bases not matched to a gene: 4. The CDR3 is made up of 14 amino acids. CDR3 sequence (DNA): TGTGCCAGCAGCGCCAACAGGGGTGGAAACACCATATATTTT. It specifies CASSANRGGNTIYF.

The CDR3 spells CASSSALQETQYF. The CDR3 DNA sequence: TGTGCCAGCAGTTCGGCCCTCCAAGAGACCCAGTACTTC. The chain uses TRBV28 and TRBJ2-5; D is undetermined. There are 13 residues in the CDR3. CDR1 MDHEN and CDR2 SYDVKM come from the germline V gene. Between the trimmed V and J ends, which lost 4 bases and 1 base, there was a span of 7 bases.

This clone was picked up one time. This chain uses TRBV5-1 with TRBJ1-2, with D perhaps TRBD1 (5 bases). The V end was cut by 0 bases, the J end by 2 bases, with 8 bases between. The germline V gene encodes CDR1 SGHRS and CDR2 YFSETQ. The CDR3 sequence is 14 residues long. The chain's CDR3 is CASSLDEGNYGYTF. DNA for the CDR3: TGCGCCAGCAGCTTGGACGAGGGGAACTATGGCTACACCTTC.

V usage is TRBV30 and J usage is TRBJ2-1; 8 bases agree with TRBD2. This CDR3 has 15 amino acids. Trimming removed 1 base from V and 10 bases from J; junction bases left unmatched: 12. CDR1 and CDR2 from the germline V gene are GTSNPN and SVGIG (reference sequence). For the CDR3, the DNA is TGTGCCTGGAGTGCCGAACTAGCGGAAAAGGGGGAGCAGTTCTTC. It translates to CAWSAELAEKGEQFF.

The J gene is TRBJ1-1, the V gene TRBV7-9, with a weak D call TRBD1 (5 bases). The ends were cut back, 3 bases at V and 8 bases at J, with 10 bases in the middle. This CDR3 comprises 12 residues. From germline, CDR1 is SEHNR and CDR2 FQNEAQ (reference sequence). The CDR3 loop is CASSLGGFEAFF. The CDR3, as DNA: TGTGCCAGCAGCTTGGGGGGGTTCGAAGCTTTCTTT.

The genes are TRBV7-9 and TRBJ2-1; tentative D call: TRBD2 (6 bases). V dropped 0 bases and J dropped 3 bases, with 12 bases sitting between them. This CDR3 contains 16 residues. Per germline, CDR1 SEHNR and CDR2 FQNEAQ (reference sequence). The CDR3 DNA follows: TGTGCCAGCAGCTTAGCAGTAGCGGAAAACTACAATGAGCAGTTCTTC. Its translation is CASSLAVAENYNEQFF.

CDR3 nucleotides: TGTGCCAGCAGTGGCGGGGACAGTGGACTAGCGGGAGGATACGAGCAGTACTTC. Its translation is CASSGGDSGLAGGYEQYF. The chain combines TRBV2 with TRBJ2-7; 14 nucleotides align to TRBD2. CDR3 length: 18 amino acids. Germline trimming cut 4 bases from V and 4 bases from J; bases unmatched to any gene: 12. CDR1 is SNHLY, CDR2 FYNNEI, per germline.

The V and J genes are TRBV27 and TRBJ2-2, with 7 bases lining up with TRBD1. The CDR3 covers 16 residues. Germline V gene lookup returns CDR1 MNHEY and CDR2 SMNVEV (reference sequence). With V trimmed by 3 bases and J by 2 bases, 6 bases remained unmatched. The CDR3 reads CASSLFTGVNTGELFF. The CDR3 DNA is TGTGCCAGCAGTTTGTTTACAGGGGTTAACACCGGGGAGCTGTTTTTT.

The genes are TRBV25-1 and TRBJ2-7; a weak D match, TRBD1 (5 bases). The V gene lost 1 base and the J gene lost 4 bases, with 11 bases spanning the gap. The CDR3 loop spans 14 amino acids. Germline V gene sequence: CDR1 MGHDK, CDR2 SYGVNS. The CDR3 sequence: CASSEWGRDYEQYF. The CDR3 nucleotides are TGTGCCAGCAGTGAATGGGGCAGGGATTACGAGCAGTACTTC.

The V call is TRBV5-1, the J call TRBJ1-4, with TRBD1 as a possible D gene (6 bases). V lost 1 base and J 5 bases, leaving 21 bases between the germline ends. Germline values: CDR1 SGHRS, CDR2 YFSETQ. There are 18 residues in the CDR3. The CDR3 DNA reads TGCGCCAGCAGCTTGTTCCCCCTTCGGACAGCCGAAAATGAAAAACTGTTTTTT. Translated: CASSLFPLRTAENEKLFF.

The rearrangement links TRBV7-9 to TRBJ2-1, with TRBD2 identical over 8 bases. The CDR3 has 14 residues. Germline CDR1 is SEHNR and CDR2 is FQNEAQ (reference sequence). The V and J ends lost 4 bases and 8 bases, in that order; junction bases with no gene match: 7. In DNA form, the CDR3 reads TGTGCCAGCAGCTCCACGGGAGGGCTCGATGAGCAGTTCTTC. Translation: CASSSTGGLDEQFF.

V is TRBV4-3 and J is TRBJ2-1; 9 bases align to TRBD2. V lost 0 bases and J lost 1; bases outside the gene matches: 10. The CDR3 runs to 19 residues. Germline loops: CDR1 LGHNA, CDR2 YSLEER. CDR3 sequence reads: CASSQDPPRLAASYNEQFF. CDR3 DNA sequence: TGCGCCAGCAGCCAAGATCCTCCAAGACTAGCGGCTTCCTACAATGAGCAGTTCTTC.

This sequence joins TRBV18 and TRBJ2-7, with 8 bases that match TRBD2. Germline CDR1 and CDR2: KGHSH and LQKENI. CDR3 length equals 16 residues. After removal of 2 bases from V and 2 bases from J, the junction contained 8 bases not matched to a gene. The CDR3 loop is CASSPSGGRLPYEQYF. CDR3 nucleotide sequence: TGTGCCAGCTCACCATCCGGCGGGAGGTTACCCTACGAGCAGTACTTC.

This clone was seen once. CDR3: CASSSSGTSGRGDYENIQYF. CDR3 nucleotide sequence: TGTGCCAGCAGTTCCTCGGGGACTAGCGGGAGAGGTGATTATGAAAACATTCAGTACTTC. The chain uses TRBV28 and TRBJ2-4; 14 bases are shared with TRBD2. The CDR3 runs to 20 residues. Germline trimming cut 4 bases from V and 5 bases from J; bases unmatched to any gene: 16. Germline V CDR1 and CDR2: MDHEN, SYDVKM.

For this clone: Other DNA sequences from this sample encode an identical CDR3 as well. CDR3 DNA: TGTGCCAGCAGTTTAGGGGGTAATGAGCAGTTCTTC. Protein product: CASSLGGNEQFF. The rearrangement uses TRBV27 and TRBJ2-1; either TRBD1 or TRBD2 may supply D (5 bases each). The CDR3 is 12 residues long. V gave up 2 bases and J gave up 7 bases, with 6 bases separating them. CDR1 is MNHEY, CDR2 SMNVEV, per germline (reference sequence).

The J gene is TRBJ2-7, the V gene TRBV11-3; TRBD2 matches 8 bases. V lost 8 bases, J lost 3 bases, and 9 bases stayed unmatched. Germline CDR1 reads SGHNT; CDR2 reads YENEEA. The CDR3 length is 14 residues. The CDR3 sequence is CASHPVRGGYEQYF. The CDR3 nucleotides are TGTGCCAGCCACCCGGTACGGGGGGGCTACGAGCAGTACTTC.

V and J are TRBV5-6 and TRBJ2-7; D is unclear. This CDR3 has 14 residues. CDR1 SGHDT and CDR2 YYEEEE come from the germline V gene. The V and J ends lost 1 base and 2 bases respectively, with 10 bases between them. The CDR3 DNA reads TGTGCCAGCAGCTTGTCTGCGATCACCTACGAGCAGTACTTC. This translates into CASSLSAITYEQYF.

CDR3 region: CASSASGGESRETQYF. The CDR3 nucleotides are TGTGCCAGCAGCGCGTCAGGGGGGGAATCGAGGGAGACCCAGTACTTC. The chain carries TRBV9 and TRBJ2-5, with D possibly called TRBD1 or TRBD2 (7 bases each). In germline, CDR1 is SGDLS, CDR2 YYNGEE. The CDR3 is 16 amino acids. The ends were cut back, 3 bases at V and 5 bases at J, with 20 bases in the middle.

The chain combines TRBV2 with TRBJ1-5; maybe TRBD1 (5 bases). Germline CDR1 SNHLY, CDR2 FYNNEI. The CDR3 extends over 15 amino acids. Trimming left V 3 bases short and J 0 bases short, with 9 bases between. The CDR3 nucleotides are TGTGCCAGCAGTGAGAGGGGATATAGCAATCAGCCCCAGCATTTT. Translated: CASSERGYSNQPQHF.

J is TRBJ2-7 and V is TRBV4-1; D remains unclear. In germline, CDR1 is MGHRA, CDR2 YSYEKL. The V end lost 1 base, the J end lost 1 base, and 11 bases lay between the germline ends. The CDR3 runs 15 residues. The CDR3 is CASSQGVTQSYEQYF. The DNA of the CDR3 is TGCGCCAGCAGCCAAGGTGTGACGCAATCCTACGAGCAGTACTTC.

The rearrangement uses TRBV19 and TRBJ2-7, with D maybe TRBD2 (5 bases). Germline CDR1 reads LNHDA; CDR2 reads SQIVND (reference sequence). V lost 7 bases to trimming and J lost 3 bases, with 7 bases between them. The CDR3 is 11 amino acids. The CDR3 region is CASKGDYEQYF. In DNA, the CDR3 is TGTGCCAGTAAGGGAGACTACGAGCAGTACTTC. Filled out from reference TRBV19 and TRBJ2-7, the complete variable domain reads DGGITQSPKYLFRKEGQNVTLSCEQNLNHDAMYWYRQDPGQGLRLIYYSQIVNDFQKGDIAEGYSVSREKKESFPLTVTSAQKNPTAFYLCASKGDYEQYFGPGTRLTVT.

This sequence joins TRBV5-1 and TRBJ1-2; 8 bases agree with TRBD1. The CDR3 is 14 amino acids. Germline CDR1 reads SGHRS; CDR2 reads YFSETQ. The trim removed 0 bases at V and 4 bases at J, leaving 2 bases unmatched. CDR3 protein: CASSLAQGAYGYTF. CDR3 coding DNA: TGCGCCAGCAGCTTGGCTCAGGGGGCCTATGGCTACACCTTC.

This clone appeared a single time. V and J are TRBV19 and TRBJ1-1; unclear D gene. V was shortened by 9 bases and J by 0 bases, with 17 bases between the two germline ends. Germline assignment: CDR1 LNHDA and CDR2 SQIVND (reference sequence). The CDR3 length is 15 residues. The CDR3 sequence: CASRQESLMNTEAFF. Here the CDR3 DNA reads TGTGCCAGCCGGCAGGAGAGCCTTATGAACACTGAAGCTTTCTTT. Complete variable domain (other parts from reference TRBV19 and TRBJ1-1): DGGITQSPKYLFRKEGQNVTLSCEQNLNHDAMYWYRQDPGQGLRLIYYSQIVNDFQKGDIAEGYSVSREKKESFPLTVTSAQKNPTAFYLCASRQESLMNTEAFFGQGTRLTVV.

V usage is TRBV30 and J usage is TRBJ1-3; D not certain. V was cut by 4 bases and J by 0 bases, with 22 bases left in between. Looked up from germline, CDR1 is GTSNPN and CDR2 is SVGIG (reference sequence). This CDR3 has 18 residues. CDR3 sequence reads: CAWTRPRVTIPSGNTIYF. CDR3 DNA: TGTGCCTGGACCCGACCTAGGGTTACTATCCCCTCTGGAAACACCATATATTTT. Together with reference TRBV30 and TRBJ1-3, the CDR3 gives the full variable domain: SQTIHQWPATLVQPVGSPLSLECTVEGTSNPNLYWYRQAAGRGLQLLFYSVGIGQISSEVPQNLSASRPQDRQFILSSKKLLLSDSGFYLCAWTRPRVTIPSGNTIYFGEGSWLTVV.

The chain employs TRBV5-1 and TRBJ2-7; D possibly uses TRBD1 or TRBD2 (5 bases each). This CDR3 contains 14 residues. The V end lost 5 bases, the J end lost 0 bases, and 12 bases lay between the germline ends. The germline gives CDR1 SGHRS, CDR2 YFSETQ. The DNA of the CDR3 is TGCGCCAGCAGTCGGGACCGCCACTCCTACGAGCAGTACTTC. It encodes CASSRDRHSYEQYF. The full variable domain, rest sourced from reference TRBV5-1 and TRBJ2-7, is KAGVTQTPRYLIKTRGQQVTLSCSPISGHRSVSWYQQTPGQGLQFLFEYFSETQRNKGNFPGRFSGRQFSNSRSEMNVSTLELGDSALYLCASSRDRHSYEQYFGPGTRLTVT.